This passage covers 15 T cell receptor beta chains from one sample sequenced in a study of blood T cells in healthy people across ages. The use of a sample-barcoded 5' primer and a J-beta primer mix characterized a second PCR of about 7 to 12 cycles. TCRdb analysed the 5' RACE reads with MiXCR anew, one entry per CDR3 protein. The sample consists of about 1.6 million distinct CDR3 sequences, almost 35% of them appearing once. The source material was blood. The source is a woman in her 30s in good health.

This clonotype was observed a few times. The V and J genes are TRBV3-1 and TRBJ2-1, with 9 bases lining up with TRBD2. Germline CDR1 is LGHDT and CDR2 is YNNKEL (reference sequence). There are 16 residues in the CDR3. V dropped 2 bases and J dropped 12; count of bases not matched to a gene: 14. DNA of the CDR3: TGTGCCAGCAGCCAAACGGGTTCAGCGGGGGGCCGTAGGCAGTTCTTC. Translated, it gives CASSQTGSAGGRRQFF.

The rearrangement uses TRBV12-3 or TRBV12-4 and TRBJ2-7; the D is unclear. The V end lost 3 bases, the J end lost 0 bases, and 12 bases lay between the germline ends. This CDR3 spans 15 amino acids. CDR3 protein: CASSFYGKSSYEQYF. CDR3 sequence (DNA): TGTGCCAGCAGTTTTTATGGCAAGAGCTCCTACGAGCAGTACTTC.

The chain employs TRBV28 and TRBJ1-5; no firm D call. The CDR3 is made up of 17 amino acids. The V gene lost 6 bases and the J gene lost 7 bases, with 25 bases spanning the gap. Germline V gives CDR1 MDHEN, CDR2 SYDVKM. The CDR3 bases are TGTGCCAGCAGCCCTCCATCGAGGGTACGATCATGGCAGCCCCAGCATTTT. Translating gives CASSPPSRVRSWQPQHF.

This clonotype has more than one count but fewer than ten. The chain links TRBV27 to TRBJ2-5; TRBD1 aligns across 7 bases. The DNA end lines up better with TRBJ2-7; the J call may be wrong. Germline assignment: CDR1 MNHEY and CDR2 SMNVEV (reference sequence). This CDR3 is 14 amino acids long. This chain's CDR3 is CASSLQGELNEQYF. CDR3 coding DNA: TGTGCCAGCAGTTTGCAGGGGGAGCTCAACGAGCAGTACTTC.

The CDR3 nucleotides read TGCGCCAGCAGCTTAAAGGACAGACTTTACATATATAACAATGAGCAGTTCTTC. As protein: CASSLKDRLYIYNNEQFF. The rearrangement uses TRBV5-1 and TRBJ2-1, with D perhaps matching TRBD1 (6 bases). The CDR3 has 18 amino acids. The V end lost 2 bases, the J end lost 5 bases, and 23 bases lay between the germline ends. CDR1 and CDR2 (germline): SGHRS, YFSETQ. Full variable domain (missing parts from reference TRBV5-1 and TRBJ2-1): KAGVTQTPRYLIKTRGQQVTLSCSPISGHRSVSWYQQTPGQGLQFLFEYFSETQRNKGNFPGRFSGRQFSNSRSEMNVSTLELGDSALYLCASSLKDRLYIYNNEQFFGPGTRLTVL.

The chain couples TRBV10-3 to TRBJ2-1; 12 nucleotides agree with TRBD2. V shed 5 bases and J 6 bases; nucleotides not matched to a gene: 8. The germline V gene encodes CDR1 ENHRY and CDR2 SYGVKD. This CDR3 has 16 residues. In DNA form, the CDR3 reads TGTGCCATCAGTACGACGACTAGCGGGGGACCCAATGAGCAGTTCTTC. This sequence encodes CAISTTTSGGPNEQFF.

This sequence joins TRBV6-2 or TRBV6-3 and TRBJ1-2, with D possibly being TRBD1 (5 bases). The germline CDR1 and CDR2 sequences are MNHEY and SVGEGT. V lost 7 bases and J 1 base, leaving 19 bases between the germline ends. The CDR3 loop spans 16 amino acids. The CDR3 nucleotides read TGTGCCAGCATGCCCCACTCGGGACCTTATAACTATGGCTACACCTTC. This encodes CASMPHSGPYNYGYTF.

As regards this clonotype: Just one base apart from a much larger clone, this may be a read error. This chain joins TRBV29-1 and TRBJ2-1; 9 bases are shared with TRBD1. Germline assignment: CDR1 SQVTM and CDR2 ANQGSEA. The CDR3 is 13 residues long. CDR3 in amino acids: CSGHTGGPNEQVF. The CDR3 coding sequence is TGCAGCGGTCACACAGGGGGCCCCAATGAGCAGGTCTTC.

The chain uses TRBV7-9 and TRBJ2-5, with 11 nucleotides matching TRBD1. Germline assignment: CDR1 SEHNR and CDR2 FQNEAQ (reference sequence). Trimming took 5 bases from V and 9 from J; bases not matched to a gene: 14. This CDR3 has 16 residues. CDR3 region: CASSPHRTGGAEPQYF. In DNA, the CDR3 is TGTGCCAGCAGCCCACACCGGACAGGGGGCGCGGAGCCCCAGTACTTC.

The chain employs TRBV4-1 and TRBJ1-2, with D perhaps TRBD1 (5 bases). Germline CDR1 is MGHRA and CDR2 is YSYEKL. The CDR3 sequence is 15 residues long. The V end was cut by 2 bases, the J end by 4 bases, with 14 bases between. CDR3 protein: CASSQTGPRAYGYTF. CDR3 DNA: TGCGCCAGCAGCCAAACGGGCCCCAGGGCCTATGGCTACACCTTC.

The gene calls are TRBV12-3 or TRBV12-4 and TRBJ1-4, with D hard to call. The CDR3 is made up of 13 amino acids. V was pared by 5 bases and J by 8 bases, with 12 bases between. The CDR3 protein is CASSANKREKLFF. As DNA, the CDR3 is TGTGCCAGCAGTGCGAATAAGAGAGAAAAACTGTTTTTT.

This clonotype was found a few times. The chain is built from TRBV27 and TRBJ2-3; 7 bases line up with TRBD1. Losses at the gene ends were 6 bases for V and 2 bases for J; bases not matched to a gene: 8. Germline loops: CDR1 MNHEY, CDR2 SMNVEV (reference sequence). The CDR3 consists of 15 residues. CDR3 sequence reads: CASRRTGQVTDTQYF. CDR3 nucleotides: TGTGCCAGCAGACGGACAGGACAAGTCACAGATACGCAGTATTTT.

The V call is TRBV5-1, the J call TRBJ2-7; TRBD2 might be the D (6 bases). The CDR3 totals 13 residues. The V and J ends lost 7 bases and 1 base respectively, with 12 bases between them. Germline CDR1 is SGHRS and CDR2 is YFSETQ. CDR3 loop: CASRPGTSYEQYF. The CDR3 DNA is TGCGCCAGCCGCCCCGGGACTTCCTACGAGCAGTACTTC.

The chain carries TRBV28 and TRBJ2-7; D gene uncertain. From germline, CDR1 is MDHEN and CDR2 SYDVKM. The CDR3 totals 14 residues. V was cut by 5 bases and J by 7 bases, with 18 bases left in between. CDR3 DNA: TGTGCCAGCAGTCTCTCCCGGGTCCAAGTTGAGCAGTACTTC. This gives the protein CASSLSRVQVEQYF.

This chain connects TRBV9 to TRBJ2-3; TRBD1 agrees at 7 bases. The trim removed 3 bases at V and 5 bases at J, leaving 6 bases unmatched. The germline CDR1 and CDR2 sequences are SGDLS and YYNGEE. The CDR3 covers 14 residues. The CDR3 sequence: CASSGRTGRDTQYF. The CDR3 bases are TGTGCCAGCAGCGGCAGGACAGGACGAGATACGCAGTATTTT.